This TCR beta chain comes out of a study of T-cell memory formation after mild COVID-19. The overall study: Largely, the TCR clusters proved donor specific. Study-wide findings and caveats: The authors left the SARS-CoV-2 specificity of second-wave clones peaking on day 37 unconfirmed. Contracting clones, day 15 to 85, had balanced CD4/CD8, and later expanders favored CD4+.

Germline CDR1 and CDR2: LGHNA and YNFKEQ. The CDR3 loop spans 16 amino acids. Trimming cost V 4 bases and J 4 bases, with 19 bases left between them. Concerning this clonotype: Antigen unknown.

TCRdb analysed the 5' RACE reads with MiXCR anew, one entry per CDR3 protein. The data show roughly 310,000 distinct CDR3 sequences, roughly 15% seen once. Specimen: PBMCs or a T cell subset sorted from them (not recorded which). V is TRBV4-2 and J is TRBJ1-1, with D perhaps TRBD1 (5 bases). This receptor was identified in a man younger than 35 who had mild COVID-19 (a few samples of this study predate the infection). Cell type and time point are not known. CDR3 residues: CASSPRGGGGTTEAFF. CDR3 DNA: TGTGCCAGCAGCCCGCGGGGGGGTGGGGGAACCACTGAAGCTTTCTTT.